The 7 T cell receptor beta chains below were found in one sample sequenced in a study of graft-versus-host responses after intestinal transplantation. Clones were read by immunoSEQ multiplex PCR, and TCRdb kept only the in-frame ones, dropping some. The sample includes approximately 77,000 clones, approximately 90% of them seen just once. Sequences were derived from PBMCs, sampled 98 days after intestinal transplantation. These receptors originate from a human patient who received an intestinal transplant, so some T cells may come from the graft donor.

V is TRBV5-1 and J is TRBJ2-7; 10 positions agree with TRBD2. This CDR3 is 16 amino acids long. Germline CDR1 reads SGHRS; CDR2 reads YFSETQ. Trimming at V came to 3 bases and at J to 2 bases, leaving 8 bases not matched to a gene. The CDR3, as DNA: TGCGCCAGCAGCTCGAGCGGGAGGGCCCTCACCTACGAGCAGTACTTC. This translates into CASSSSGRALTYEQYF.

V gene TRBV4-1 combines with J gene TRBJ2-7; TRBD2 matches 9 bases. This CDR3 region has 18 residues. The germline V gene encodes CDR1 MGHRA and CDR2 YSYEKL. J lost 2 bases, V lost 2 bases, and 13 bases had no gene match. CDR3 bases: TGCGCCAGCAGCCAATGGTTAGCGGGGGCCCCAACACCCTACGAGCAGTACTTC. This codes for CASSQWLAGAPTPYEQYF.

The DNA for the CDR3 is TGTGCCAGCAGCTTTCTCGGGGGGTTGAGCACAGATACGCAGTATTTT. This codes for CASSFLGGLSTDTQYF. This chain joins TRBV11-2 and TRBJ2-3; 7 bases align to TRBD2. V shed 3 bases, J shed 0 bases, and the junction held 6 bases outside the gene matches. Germline V gives CDR1 SGHAT, CDR2 FQNNGV. This CDR3 has 16 amino acids.

The chain carries TRBV7-3 and TRBJ2-7, with a weak D call TRBD1 (6 bases). Trimming pared 2 bases from V and 6 bases from J, leaving 8 bases between. The CDR3 consists of 12 residues. Germline V lookup: CDR1 SGHTA, CDR2 FQGTGA. Written as DNA, the CDR3 is TGTGCCAGCAGCTTAGGGGGCAGCGAGCAGTACTTC. Its translation is CASSLGGSEQYF. Full variable domain (outside the CDR3, taken from reference TRBV7-3 and TRBJ2-7): GAGVSQTPSNKVTEKGKYVELRCDPISGHTALYWYRQSLGQGPEFLIYFQGTGAADDSGLPNDRFFAVRPEGSVSTLKIQRTERGDSAVYLCASSLGGSEQYFGPGTRLTVT.

In its sample, this clone was seen once. The J gene is TRBJ2-1, the V gene TRBV7-3, with 10 bases that match TRBD2. CDR1 SGHTA and CDR2 FQGTGA come from the germline V gene. The J segment lost 4 bases and the V segment lost 2 bases, leaving 8 bases of the junction unmatched. This CDR3 has 17 amino acids. CDR3: CASSLYPRLAGYNEQFF. In DNA form, the CDR3 reads TGTGCCAGCAGCTTATACCCCAGACTAGCGGGTTACAATGAGCAGTTCTTC.

A word on this clone: Other DNA variants within this sample encode the same CDR3. The chain carries TRBV27 and TRBJ2-2; D remains ambiguous. The CDR3 is 12 amino acids. The germline V and J ends were trimmed by 1 base and 5 bases, with 2 bases remaining between them. Germline CDR1 and CDR2: MNHEY and SMNVEV (reference sequence). The CDR3 is CASSLYTGELFF. CDR3 DNA sequence: TGTGCCAGCAGTTTATATACCGGGGAGCTGTTTTTT.

V usage is TRBV7-2 and J usage is TRBJ1-3; TRBD1 agrees at 7 bases. The ends lost 5 bases at V and 0 bases at J; junction bases unmatched: 7. CDR1 and CDR2 (germline): SGHTA, FQGNSA. There are 16 residues in the CDR3. In DNA form, the CDR3 reads TGTGCCAGCAGCCTTGGACAGGCGAACTCTGGAAACACCATATATTTT. Its protein is CASSLGQANSGNTIYF.